These 23 T cell receptor beta chains were all obtained from the same sample, sequenced in a study of cytomegalovirus exposure and HLA in healthy donors. 60 Vbeta and 13 Jbeta primers were used in PCR. Sequenced by immunoSEQ multiplex PCR; TCRdb stores in-frame clones only, minus some. The sample lists 95,000 to 110,000 clones, about 9.4% occurring once. Sequencing used PBMCs. Receptors were obtained from a man in his forties in good health and CMV-seropositive.

The table lists this clone with a few counts. The DNA for the CDR3 is TGCAGCGTACAGGAAGCTTCCCTCTACTCTGGGGCCAACGTCCTGACTTTC. Amino acid sequence: CSVQEASLYSGANVLTF. The chain couples TRBV29-1 to TRBJ2-6; a possible D gene is TRBD1 (5 bases). The germline V gene has CDR1 SQVTM and CDR2 ANQGSEA. The CDR3 has 17 residues. The V end was cut by 6 bases, the J end by 0 bases, with 18 bases between.

CDR3 loop: CASSLGGQLYEQYF. The CDR3 coding sequence is TGCGCCAGCAGCTTGGGAGGACAGCTCTACGAGCAGTACTTC. The chain links TRBV5-1 to TRBJ2-5; D might be TRBD1 (6 bases). The last part of the DNA fits TRBJ2-7 better; the J call may be wrong. Germline lookup yields CDR1 SGHRS and CDR2 YFSETQ. This CDR3 has 14 amino acids.

In this sample, this clone turned up a few times. CDR3 in DNA: TGCAGCGTCCGGGACTCCGTCGAGCAGTACTTC. Amino acids: CSVRDSVEQYF. The chain links TRBV29-1 to TRBJ2-7; perhaps TRBD2 as D (6 bases). V lost 6 bases, J lost 6 bases, and 12 bases lay in between. The CDR3 sequence is 11 residues long. In germline, CDR1 is SQVTM, CDR2 ANQGSEA.

With respect to this clone: Compared with germline, one end of the junction differs, possibly owing to a read error. The chain has TRBV6-4 and TRBJ1-5, with 12 bases fitting TRBD1. Germline V CDR1 and CDR2: MRHNA, SNTAGT. The CDR3 length is 15 residues. The DNA for the CDR3 is TGTGCCAGCAGTGAAGGGACAGGGGGCAATCAGCACCAGCATTTT. Translating gives CASSEGTGGNQHQHF.

The chain employs TRBV10-3 and TRBJ2-5, with 7 bases lining up with TRBD2. The CDR3 loop spans 15 amino acids. The germline gives CDR1 ENHRY, CDR2 SYGVKD. Trimming took 10 bases from V and 1 from J; bases not matched to a gene: 12. DNA for the CDR3: TGTGCCACCGGGGCGTCGGCTAGCGGCCAAGAGACCCAGTACTTC. Protein product: CATGASASGQETQYF.

The sample holds a few counts of this clone. This chain links TRBV27 with TRBJ1-5, with 11 bases aligning to TRBD1. The CDR3 length is 15 residues. V dropped 6 bases and J dropped 4; count of bases not matched to a gene: 5. The germline V gene encodes CDR1 MNHEY and CDR2 SMNVEV (reference sequence). CDR3 protein: CASSQGTGGNQPQHF. In DNA form, the CDR3 reads TGTGCCAGCAGCCAAGGGACAGGGGGTAATCAGCCCCAGCATTTT.

The sample holds a few counts of this clone. The genes are TRBV4-2 and TRBJ2-3; D may be TRBD2 (5 bases). This CDR3 region has 18 residues. With 0 bases removed from V and 2 bases from J, the gap between germline ends came to 18 bases. Germline V gives CDR1 LGHNA, CDR2 YNFKEQ. The CDR3 loop is CASSQEGRETGSTDTQYF. The CDR3 DNA is TGTGCCAGCAGCCAAGAGGGTCGTGAGACGGGATCCACAGATACGCAGTATTTT.

This clone was picked up a small number of times. The sample holds other DNA sequences that translate to the same CDR3. The chain employs TRBV19 and TRBJ2-7; 10 bases are shared with TRBD1. Germline V lookup: CDR1 LNHDA, CDR2 SQIVND (reference sequence). CDR3 length equals 14 residues. V trimming: 4 bases; J trimming: 2 bases; junction bases outside the gene matches: 2. CDR3 in DNA: TGTGCCAGTAGTAATGGACAGGGGGCCTACGAGCAGTACTTC. It encodes CASSNGQGAYEQYF.

This clone has only a few counts. The chain couples TRBV6-5 to TRBJ2-7, with 11 bases lining up with TRBD2. The ends lost 7 bases at V and 6 bases at J; junction bases unmatched: 8. The CDR3 extends over 14 amino acids. Germline V gene lookup returns CDR1 MNHEY and CDR2 SVGAGI. CDR3 bases: TGTGCCAGCACGAACCTAGCGGGAGGCGGCGAGCAGTACTTC. Its protein is CASTNLAGGGEQYF.

The chain recombines TRBV6-5 with TRBJ1-1, with D possibly TRBD1 on 5 matching bases. Germline CDR1 and CDR2: MNHEY and SVGAGI. This CDR3 contains 14 residues. V gave up 5 bases and J gave up 6 bases, with 16 bases separating them. In DNA, the CDR3 is TGTGCCAGCAGTGAAGAGGGGACTGGGGCTGAAGCTTTCTTT. It codes for CASSEEGTGAEAFF.

This clone was seen a handful of times. The DNA of the CDR3 is TGTGCCACCAGCAGAGGCGGTCCCTTCGACGAGCAGTACTTC. This sequence encodes CATSRGGPFDEQYF. J is TRBJ2-7 and V is TRBV15, with no clear D. CDR3 size: 14 residues. Germline assignment: CDR1 LNHNV and CDR2 YYDKDF (reference sequence). V lost 1 base and J lost 5, with 12 bases in between.

This clone was counted between two and nine times. This chain links TRBV5-6 with TRBJ2-1; weak D call: TRBD2 (5 bases). The V and J ends lost 4 bases and 7 bases respectively, with 12 bases between them. Looked up from germline, CDR1 is SGHDT and CDR2 is YYEEEE. The CDR3 is made up of 13 amino acids. CDR3 protein: CASSLALFNEQFF. The CDR3 coding sequence is TGTGCCAGCAGCCTAGCTCTTTTTAATGAGCAGTTCTTC.

This clone was counted between two and nine times. V gene TRBV19 combines with J gene TRBJ2-1; 11 bases map to TRBD2. This CDR3 has 15 residues. CDR1 is LNHDA, CDR2 SQIVND, per germline (reference sequence). V gave up 6 bases and J gave up 4 bases; unmatched junction bases: 5. The CDR3, as DNA: TGTGCCAGTAGCCGTACTAGCGGGGGATACAATGAGCAGTTCTTC. Translating gives CASSRTSGGYNEQFF.

The sample holds a few counts of this clone. This chain links TRBV28 with TRBJ2-7; D ambiguous. CDR1 MDHEN and CDR2 SYDVKM come from the germline V gene. V lost 6 bases and J 0 bases, leaving 6 bases between the germline ends. CDR3 size: 12 residues. CDR3 sequence: CASSPNSYEQYF. The DNA for the CDR3 is TGTGCCAGCAGCCCCAACTCCTACGAGCAGTACTTC.

This clone has only a few counts. This chain uses TRBV7-2 with TRBJ2-4; perhaps TRBD1 as D (5 bases). Germline values: CDR1 SGHTA, CDR2 FQGNSA. Trimming stripped 4 bases from V and 5 bases from J, with 15 bases between. The CDR3 extends over 15 amino acids. In DNA, the CDR3 is TGTGCCAGCAGCTCTCGCAGACAGACCCAAAACATTCAGTACTTC. Translated, it gives CASSSRRQTQNIQYF.

The chain combines TRBV7-2 with TRBJ1-5, with 8 bases that match TRBD1. The V segment lost 5 bases and the J segment 2 bases; nucleotides outside the gene matches: 2. This CDR3 comprises 14 residues. In germline, CDR1 is SGHTA, CDR2 FQGNSA. The CDR3 sequence is CASSQTGGNQPQHF. The CDR3 nucleotides read TGTGCCAGCAGCCAGACAGGGGGCAATCAGCCCCAGCATTTT.

This chain links TRBV7-2 with TRBJ1-2; 9 positions agree with TRBD1. The junction had 6 bases not matched to a gene; V was cut back by 2 bases and J by 5 bases. The CDR3 totals 15 residues. Germline V gene lookup returns CDR1 SGHTA and CDR2 FQGNSA. The CDR3 here is CASSLSTGTGYGYTF. In DNA, the CDR3 is TGTGCCAGCAGCTTAAGTACCGGGACAGGGTATGGCTACACCTTC. Drawing the rest from reference TRBV7-2 and TRBJ1-2, the complete variable domain is GAGVSQSPSNKVTEKGKDVELRCDPISGHTALYWYRQSLGQGLEFLIYFQGNSAPDKSGLPSDRFSAERTGGSVSTLTIQRTQQEDSAVYLCASSLSTGTGYGYTFGSGTRLTVV.

The chain combines TRBV27 with TRBJ2-7; 9 positions agree with TRBD1. The CDR3 loop spans 16 amino acids. The trim removed 2 bases at V and 4 bases at J, leaving 9 bases unmatched. Germline V CDR1 and CDR2: MNHEY, SMNVEV (reference sequence). The CDR3 sequence: CASSLNLGTGLYEQYF. CDR3 DNA: TGTGCCAGCAGTTTAAATTTAGGGACAGGGTTGTACGAGCAGTACTTC.

This clone showed up just a few times. V gene TRBV6-1 combines with J gene TRBJ2-7, with TRBD2 matching over 7 bases. CDR3 length: 15 amino acids. V lost 3 bases and J lost 2; bases outside the gene matches: 7. Germline loops: CDR1 MNHNS, CDR2 SASEGT. CDR3 sequence: CASSDLPLAAYEQYF. Here the CDR3 DNA reads TGTGCCAGCAGTGATCTCCCTCTAGCGGCCTACGAGCAGTACTTC.

V and J are TRBV2 and TRBJ1-5, with D maybe TRBD1 (5 bases). The V end lost 5 bases, the J end lost 6 bases, and 11 bases lay between the germline ends. Germline CDR1 and CDR2: SNHLY and FYNNEI. CDR3 size: 13 residues. The CDR3 loop is CASSMVGGQPQHF. CDR3 sequence (DNA): TGTGCCAGCAGTATGGTGGGGGGTCAGCCCCAGCATTTT.

In this sample, this clone turned up once. This chain links TRBV7-3 with TRBJ2-2; D is uncertain. Looked up from germline, CDR1 is SGHTA and CDR2 is FQGTGA. V was clipped by 5 bases and J by 8 bases, with 18 bases between them. The CDR3 has 15 amino acids. CDR3 bases: TGTGCCAGCAGCCCATACTTAGATACGAGTGGGGAGCTGTTTTTT. Translation gives CASSPYLDTSGELFF.

This chain uses TRBV28 with TRBJ2-7; 7 bases map to TRBD1. The CDR3 is 12 amino acids. After removal of 6 bases from V and 5 bases from J, the junction contained 4 bases not matched to a gene. The germline gives CDR1 MDHEN, CDR2 SYDVKM. Here the CDR3 DNA reads TGTGCCAGCAGCAAGGGGGCCGACGAGCAGTACTTC. This gives the protein CASSKGADEQYF.

The chain couples TRBV4-1 to TRBJ1-5; no firm D call. Germline CDR1 MGHRA, CDR2 YSYEKL. This CDR3 has 14 amino acids. V was shortened by 3 bases and J by 3 bases, with 9 bases between the two germline ends. The CDR3 nucleotides are TGCGCCAGCAGCCAGGTGAGCGCCAATCAGCCCCAGCATTTT. Its protein product is CASSQVSANQPQHF.